Listed below are T cell receptor beta chains from one sample, sequenced in a study of glioma-infiltrating T cells. TCRdb processed the multiplex PCR reads anew with MiXCR; each CDR3 protein has one entry. This table holds tens of thousands of distinct CDR3 sequences, approximately 22% found once. The sequencing sample was made of glioma tissue, nonneoplastic brain tissue, or PBMCs (not recorded which). Source of these receptors: a human donor with low-grade glioma or glioblastoma, undergoing nonglioma brain surgery, or in good health (not recorded which). Both conserved end residues are part of each CDR3. The D gene is left open where the match is weak. Not all rows give a size; the values are once, few, many and, for expanded clones, a class.

J: TRBJ2-2; D: -; V: TRBV6-2/TRBV6-3; size: many; CDR3: CASRPFAGFTGELFF; DNA: TGTGCCAGCAGGCCCTTCGCAGGGTTCACCGGGGAGCTGTTTTTT
J: TRBJ2-1; D: -; V: TRBV29-1; size: -; CDR3: CSVAQVGNEQFF; DNA: TGCAGCGTTGCGCAGGTCGGTAATGAGCAGTTCTTC
J: TRBJ2-4; D: -; V: TRBV18; size: -; CDR3: CASSLTGAKNIQYF; DNA: TGTGCCAGCTCACTTACAGGGGCCAAAAACATTCAGTACTTC
J: TRBJ1-1; D: TRBD1; V: TRBV20-1; size: -; CDR3: CSAGTGTGNTEALF; DNA: TGCAGTGCTGGAACGGGGACAGGGAACACTGAAGCTCTCTTT
J: TRBJ2-3; D: TRBD1; V: TRBV20-1; size: many; CDR3: CSAVTWGQGHTDTQYF; DNA: TGCAGTGCTGTCACCTGGGGACAGGGACACACAGATACGCAGTATTTT
J: TRBJ1-3; D: -; V: TRBV12-3/TRBV12-4; size: many; CDR3: CASSQIQGTGNTIYF; DNA: TGTGCCAGCAGCCAAATACAGGGAACTGGAAACACCATATATTTT
J: TRBJ2-5; D: TRBD2; V: TRBV7-2; size: -; CDR3: CASSRSGQETQYF; DNA: TGTGCCAGCAGTCGTAGCGGGCAAGAGACCCAGTACTTC
J: TRBJ1-1; D: TRBD1; V: TRBV25-1; size: many; CDR3: CASSATGQASSEAFF; DNA: TGTGCCAGCAGTGCAACCGGACAGGCAAGCTCTGAAGCTTTCTTT
J: TRBJ2-1; D: TRBD1; V: TRBV2; size: many; CDR3: CASERNRGRNEQFF; DNA: TGTGCCAGCGAGAGGAACAGGGGACGGAATGAGCAGTTCTTC
J: TRBJ1-5; D: -; V: TRBV6-1; size: many; CDR3: CASSHDLNQPQHF; DNA: TGTGCCAGCAGCCATGACCTCAATCAGCCCCAGCATTTT
J: TRBJ2-5; D: -; V: TRBV19; size: -; CDR3: CASGSQGQQETQYF; DNA: TGTGCCAGTGGTAGCCAGGGACAACAAGAGACCCAGTACTTC
J: TRBJ2-3; D: TRBD2; V: TRBV3-1; size: -; CDR3: CASSQIYSGSVYTQYF; DNA: TGTGCCAGCAGCCAGATTTATAGCGGGAGTGTATATACGCAGTATTTT
J: TRBJ2-7; D: -; V: TRBV20-1; size: many; CDR3: CSATPGRRAYEQYF; DNA: TGCAGTGCTACCCCAGGTCGTAGGGCCTACGAGCAGTACTTC
J: TRBJ2-7; D: -; V: TRBV2; size: many; CDR3: CASSEEYEQYF; DNA: TGTGCCAGCAGTGAGGAGTACGAGCAGTACTTC
J: TRBJ2-5; D: -; V: TRBV6-1; size: many; CDR3: CASSREGGQETQYF; DNA: TGTGCCAGCAGTAGAGAGGGAGGACAAGAGACCCAGTACTTC
J: TRBJ2-3; D: TRBD2; V: TRBV19; size: few; CDR3: CASTAGGTYLRTDTQYF; DNA: TGTGCCAGTACGGCCGGGGGGACTTACCTTAGGACAGATACGCAGTATTTT
J: TRBJ1-1; D: TRBD1; V: TRBV2; size: -; CDR3: CASRNWDSSNTEAFF; DNA: TGTGCCAGCAGAAACTGGGACAGTTCGAACACTGAAGCTTTCTTT
J: TRBJ2-1; D: -; V: TRBV6-1; size: many; CDR3: CASSLDSAPYNEQFF; DNA: TGTGCCAGCAGCTTAGACAGTGCCCCCTACAATGAGCAGTTCTTC
J: TRBJ1-2; D: -; V: TRBV12-3/TRBV12-4; size: -; CDR3: CASSFGRSGGYTF; DNA: TGTGCCAGCAGTTTTGGCAGGTCGGGGGGCTACACCTTC
J: TRBJ2-7; D: -; V: TRBV10-2; size: -; CDR3: CASSGSIYEQYF; DNA: TGCGCCAGCAGTGGGTCAATCTACGAGCAGTACTTC
J: TRBJ2-3; D: -; V: TRBV12-3/TRBV12-4; size: -; CDR3: CASSRPGWDTQYF; DNA: TGTGCCAGCAGTCGCCCGGGGTGGGATACGCAGTATTTT
J: TRBJ2-5; D: -; V: TRBV20-1; size: -; CDR3: CGARGLRGVQGTQYF; DNA: TGCGGTGCTAGAGGGCTGAGGGGGGTCCAAGGGACCCAGTACTTC
J: TRBJ2-7; D: -; V: TRBV7-9; size: -; CDR3: CASSLAGGSNEQYF; DNA: TGTGCCAGCAGCTTAGCGGGGGGCAGTAATGAGCAGTACTTC
J: TRBJ1-2; D: -; V: TRBV4-2; size: -; CDR3: CASSRGRAYGYTF; DNA: TGTGCCAGCAGCCGGGGGAGAGCATATGGCTACACCTTC
J: TRBJ2-5; D: TRBD2; V: TRBV9; size: few; CDR3: CASSVDSGMEETQYF; DNA: TGTGCCAGCAGCGTAGATAGCGGGATGGAAGAGACCCAGTACTTC
J: TRBJ1-4; D: TRBD1; V: TRBV18; size: few; CDR3: CASSQGTGTNEKLFF; DNA: TGTGCCAGCTCCCAGGGGACAGGGACGAATGAAAAACTGTTTTTT
J: TRBJ1-6; D: -; V: TRBV27; size: medium-sized; CDR3: CASSLLFSPLHF; DNA: TGTGCCAGCAGTTTGCTATTTTCACCCCTCCACTTT
J: TRBJ1-3; D: -; V: TRBV18; size: few; CDR3: CASSPPGRSRDTIYF; DNA: TGTGCCAGCTCACCACCGGGGCGGTCAAGGGACACCATATATTTT
J: TRBJ1-3; D: TRBD1; V: TRBV6-7; size: many; CDR3: CASSSNLGTGGNTIYF; DNA: TGTGCCAGCAGCTCAAACCTTGGGACAGGCGGAAACACCATATATTTT
J: TRBJ2-5; D: -; V: TRBV4-1; size: -; CDR3: CASSQLNTGTIKQETQYF; DNA: TGCGCCAGCAGCCAGCTAAACACCGGGACCATCAAACAAGAGACCCAGTACTTC
J: TRBJ1-1; D: TRBD1; V: TRBV30; size: once; CDR3: CAWEDQGVGTEAFF; DNA: TGTGCCTGGGAAGATCAGGGGGTAGGCACTGAAGCTTTCTTT
J: TRBJ2-7; D: TRBD1; V: TRBV18; size: -; CDR3: CASSPGRDRERYEQYF; DNA: TGTGCCAGCTCACCCGGGCGGGACAGGGAACGCTACGAGCAGTACTTC
J: TRBJ1-2; D: -; V: TRBV29-1; size: many; CDR3: CSAPTGSIDYGYTF; DNA: TGCAGCGCTCCGACCGGTTCGATTGACTATGGCTACACCTTC
J: TRBJ2-5; D: -; V: TRBV7-2; size: many; CDR3: CASSLGTAFQETQYF; DNA: TGTGCCAGCAGCTTAGGGACAGCCTTTCAAGAGACCCAGTACTTC
J: TRBJ1-1; D: -; V: TRBV7-8; size: many; CDR3: CASRPRPNSEAFF; DNA: TGTGCCAGCAGACCTCGCCCGAATTCTGAAGCTTTCTTT
J: TRBJ1-1; D: TRBD1; V: TRBV5-1; size: many; CDR3: CASSRDRVENTEAFF; DNA: TGCGCCAGCAGCCGCGACAGGGTTGAGAACACTGAAGCTTTCTTT
J: TRBJ2-7; D: TRBD1; V: TRBV6-1; size: many; CDR3: CASSLTGARDYEQYF; DNA: TGTGCCAGCAGTCTTACAGGGGCCCGCGACTACGAGCAGTACTTC
J: TRBJ1-2; D: TRBD1; V: TRBV10-3; size: many; CDR3: CATTYRGNYGYTF; DNA: TGTGCCACAACTTACAGGGGTAACTATGGCTACACCTTC
J: TRBJ2-3; D: -; V: TRBV6-1; size: many; CDR3: CASSTDSDTQYF; DNA: TGTGCCAGCAGTACGGACTCTGATACGCAGTATTTT
J: TRBJ1-1; D: -; V: TRBV18; size: many; CDR3: CASSSRQLNTEAFF; DNA: TGTGCCAGCTCATCGAGACAGTTGAACACTGAAGCTTTCTTT
J: TRBJ1-1; D: -; V: TRBV6-1; size: -; CDR3: CANSGAGGNTEAFF; DNA: TGTGCCAACAGTGGAGCCGGGGGGAACACTGAAGCTTTCTTT
J: TRBJ2-5; D: TRBD1; V: TRBV5-4; size: few; CDR3: CASSSTGIQETQYF; DNA: TGTGCCAGCAGCTCGACAGGGATTCAAGAGACCCAGTACTTC
J: TRBJ2-1; D: TRBD2; V: TRBV18; size: -; CDR3: CASSLAGNNEQFF; DNA: TGTGCCAGCTCCCTAGCGGGGAACAATGAGCAGTTCTTC
J: TRBJ1-5; D: TRBD1; V: TRBV12-3/TRBV12-4; size: -; CDR3: CASTSTSGQGRKQPQHF; DNA: TGTGCCAGCACAAGTACCTCCGGACAGGGGCGGAAACAGCCCCAGCATTTT
J: TRBJ1-4; D: -; V: TRBV20-1; size: -; CDR3: CSAWTGARKEKLFF; DNA: TGCAGTGCTTGGACGGGGGCGAGGAAGGAAAAACTGTTTTTT
J: TRBJ2-3; D: -; V: TRBV3-1; size: many; CDR3: CANSRGDRSTDTQYF; DNA: TGTGCCAACAGCCGTGGGGACCGTAGCACAGATACGCAGTATTTT
J: TRBJ2-3; D: -; V: TRBV20-1; size: many; CDR3: CSAREGPSTDTQYF; DNA: TGCAGTGCTAGGGAGGGACCTAGCACAGATACGCAGTATTTT
J: TRBJ2-3; D: TRBD2; V: TRBV20-1; size: many; CDR3: CSATGTSGGAADTQYF; DNA: TGCAGTGCTACCGGGACTAGCGGGGGGGCTGCAGATACGCAGTATTTT
J: TRBJ1-5; D: TRBD1; V: TRBV18; size: many; CDR3: CASSPDRPNQPQHF; DNA: TGTGCCAGCTCGCCGGACAGGCCGAATCAGCCCCAGCATTTT
J: TRBJ2-3; D: -; V: TRBV6-5; size: many; CDR3: CASSYSKGSFPDTQYF; DNA: TGTGCCAGCAGTTACTCGAAGGGGAGTTTCCCAGATACGCAGTATTTT
J: TRBJ1-5; D: -; V: TRBV6-6; size: many; CDR3: CASSYSAFGNQPQHF; DNA: TGTGCCAGCAGTTACTCGGCTTTTGGCAATCAGCCCCAGCATTTT
J: TRBJ1-1; D: -; V: TRBV3-1; size: many; CDR3: CASSQDRVVRGRDTEAFF; DNA: TGTGCCAGCAGCCAAGATCGGGTTGTAAGGGGTAGGGACACTGAAGCTTTCTTT